The TCR beta chain under discussion was sequenced for a study of blood T cell repertoires in COVID-19. Looking at the study overall: Two negative PCRs, clearance, or symptom resolution were required of recovered Cohort 3 donors.

This CDR3 spans 15 amino acids. Germline values: CDR1 MNHNY, CDR2 SVGAGI (reference sequence). The V end was cut by 0 bases, the J end by 3 bases, with 9 bases between. Participants' reported clinical history set cohort assignment. Original processing methods: Reference gene primer amplification gave nucleated cell count estimates. The protocol was immunoSEQ multiplex PCR, while the TCRdb copy is restricted to in-frame clones and leaves out a portion. V, J and clone size are taken as reported in that table, and D and trimming were inferred from the DNA itself. The sample includes over 250,000 clones, more than 75% seen only once; the top ten take 2% to 2.5%.

The sequenced sample was PBMCs or T cells enriched from blood (not recorded which). The rearrangement links TRBV6-6 to TRBJ1-5, with a possible D match to TRBD1 (6 bases). This receptor was obtained from a woman aged 55-70 years in a cohort exposed to, infected with or recovered from COVID-19 (not recorded which). The chain's CDR3 is CASSYSDRPNQPQHF. The CDR3 DNA sequence: TGTGCCAGCAGTTACTCGGACAGACCCAATCAGCCCCAGCATTTT.